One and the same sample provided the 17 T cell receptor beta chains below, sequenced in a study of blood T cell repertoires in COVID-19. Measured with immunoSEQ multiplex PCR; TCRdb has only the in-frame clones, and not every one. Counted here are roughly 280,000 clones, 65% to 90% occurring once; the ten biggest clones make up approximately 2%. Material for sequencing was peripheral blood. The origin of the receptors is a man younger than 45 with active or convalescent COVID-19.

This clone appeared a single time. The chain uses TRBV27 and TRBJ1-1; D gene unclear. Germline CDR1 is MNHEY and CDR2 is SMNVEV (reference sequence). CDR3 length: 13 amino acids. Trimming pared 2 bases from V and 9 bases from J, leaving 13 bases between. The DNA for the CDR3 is TGTGCCAGCAGTTTAGTGGGAGGGTACAAAGCTTTCTTT. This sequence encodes CASSLVGGYKAFF.

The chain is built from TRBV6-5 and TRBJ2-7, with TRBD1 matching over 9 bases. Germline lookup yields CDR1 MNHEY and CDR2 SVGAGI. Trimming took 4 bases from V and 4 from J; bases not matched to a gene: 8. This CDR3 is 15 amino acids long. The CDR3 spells CASSSHTGGPYEQYF. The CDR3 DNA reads TGTGCCAGCAGTTCCCACACAGGGGGCCCTTACGAGCAGTACTTC.

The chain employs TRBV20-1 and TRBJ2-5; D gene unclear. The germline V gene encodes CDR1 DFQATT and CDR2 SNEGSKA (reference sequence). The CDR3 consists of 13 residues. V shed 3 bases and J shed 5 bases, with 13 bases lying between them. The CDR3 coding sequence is TGCAGTGCTAGTTTGGTTCAAGCGGAGACCCAGTACTTC. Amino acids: CSASLVQAETQYF.

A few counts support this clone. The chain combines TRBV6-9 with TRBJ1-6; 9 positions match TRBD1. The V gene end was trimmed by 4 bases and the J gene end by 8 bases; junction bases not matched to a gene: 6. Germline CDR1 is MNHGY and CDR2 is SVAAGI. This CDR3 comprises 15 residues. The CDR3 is CASSSDRGSYSPLHF. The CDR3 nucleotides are TGTGCCAGCAGTTCGGACAGGGGAAGTTATTCACCCCTCCACTTT.

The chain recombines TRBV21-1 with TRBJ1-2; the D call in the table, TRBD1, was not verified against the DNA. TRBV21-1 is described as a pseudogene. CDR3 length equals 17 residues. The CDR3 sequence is CASTLHWGRRGNYGYTF. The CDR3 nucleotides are TGTGCCAGCACCCTTCACTGGGGTCGTAGGGGAAACTATGGCTACACCTTC.

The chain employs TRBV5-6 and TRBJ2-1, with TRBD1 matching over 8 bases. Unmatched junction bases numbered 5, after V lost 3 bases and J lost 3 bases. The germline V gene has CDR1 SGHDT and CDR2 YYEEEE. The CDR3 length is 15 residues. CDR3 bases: TGTGCCAGCAGCTACACAGGGGGAGGCTACAATGAGCAGTTCTTC. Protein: CASSYTGGGYNEQFF.

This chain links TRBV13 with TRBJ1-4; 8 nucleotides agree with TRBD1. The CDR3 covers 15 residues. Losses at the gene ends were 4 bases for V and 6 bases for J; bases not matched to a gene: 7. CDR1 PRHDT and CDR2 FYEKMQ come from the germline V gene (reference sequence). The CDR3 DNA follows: TGTGCCAGCAGCTCACTTGACAGGGGAGATGAAAAACTGTTTTTT. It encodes CASSSLDRGDEKLFF.

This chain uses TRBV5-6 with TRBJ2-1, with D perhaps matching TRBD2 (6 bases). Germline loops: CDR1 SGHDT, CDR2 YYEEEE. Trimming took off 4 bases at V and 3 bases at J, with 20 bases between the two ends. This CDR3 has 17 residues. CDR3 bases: TGTGCCAGCAGCCCCGACGGGCAGGGAGGATTCTACAATGAGCAGTTCTTC. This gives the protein CASSPDGQGGFYNEQFF. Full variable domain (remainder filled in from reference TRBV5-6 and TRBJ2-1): DAGVTQSPTHLIKTRGQQVTLRCSPKSGHDTVSWYQQALGQGPQFIFQYYEEEERQRGNFPDRFSGHQFPNYSSELNVNALLLGDSALYLCASSPDGQGGFYNEQFFGPGTRLTVL.

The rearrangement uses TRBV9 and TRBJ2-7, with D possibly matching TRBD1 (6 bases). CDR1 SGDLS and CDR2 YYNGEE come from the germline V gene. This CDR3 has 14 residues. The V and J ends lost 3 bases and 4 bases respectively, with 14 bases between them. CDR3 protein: CASSAGQGYYEQYF. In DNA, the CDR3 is TGTGCCAGCAGCGCCGGTCAGGGGTATTACGAGCAGTACTTC.

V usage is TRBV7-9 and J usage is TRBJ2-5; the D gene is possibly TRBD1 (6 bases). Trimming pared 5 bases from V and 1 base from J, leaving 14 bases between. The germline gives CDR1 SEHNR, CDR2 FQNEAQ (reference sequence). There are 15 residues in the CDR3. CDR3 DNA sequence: TGTGCCAGCAGCCTTACAGGGTCTGGCCAAGAGACCCAGTACTTC. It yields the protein CASSLTGSGQETQYF.

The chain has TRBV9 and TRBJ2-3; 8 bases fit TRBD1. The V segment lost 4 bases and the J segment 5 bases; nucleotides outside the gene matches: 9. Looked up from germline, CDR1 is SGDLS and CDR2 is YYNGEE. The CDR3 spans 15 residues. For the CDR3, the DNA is TGTGCCAGCAGCCGACCCGGGACAGGTAGAGATACGCAGTATTTT. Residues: CASSRPGTGRDTQYF.

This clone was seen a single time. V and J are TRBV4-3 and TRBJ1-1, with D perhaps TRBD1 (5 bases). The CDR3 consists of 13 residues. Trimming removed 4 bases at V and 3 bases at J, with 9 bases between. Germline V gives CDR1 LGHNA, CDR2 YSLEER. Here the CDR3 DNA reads TGCGCCAGCAGCCGGACGACAGACACTGAAGCTTTCTTT. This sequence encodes CASSRTTDTEAFF.

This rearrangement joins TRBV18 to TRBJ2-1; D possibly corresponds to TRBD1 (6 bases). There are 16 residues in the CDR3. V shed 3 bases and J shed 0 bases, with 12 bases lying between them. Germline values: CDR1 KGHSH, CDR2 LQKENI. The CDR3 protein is CASSPLQGSSYNEQFF. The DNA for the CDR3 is TGTGCCAGCTCACCGTTACAGGGAAGCTCCTACAATGAGCAGTTCTTC.

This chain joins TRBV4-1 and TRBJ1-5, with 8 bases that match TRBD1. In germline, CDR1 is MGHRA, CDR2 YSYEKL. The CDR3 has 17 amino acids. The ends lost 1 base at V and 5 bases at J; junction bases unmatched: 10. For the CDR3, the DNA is TGCGCCAGCAGCCAAGGCCGGGTGGACAGGGAATATCAGCCCCAGCATTTT. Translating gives CASSQGRVDREYQPQHF.

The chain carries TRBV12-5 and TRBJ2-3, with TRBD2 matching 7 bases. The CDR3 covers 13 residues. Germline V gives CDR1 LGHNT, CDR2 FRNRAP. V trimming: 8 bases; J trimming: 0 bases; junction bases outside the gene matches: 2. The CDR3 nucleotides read TGTGCTAGTAGGGACTACAGCACAGATACGCAGTATTTT. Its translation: CASRDYSTDTQYF.

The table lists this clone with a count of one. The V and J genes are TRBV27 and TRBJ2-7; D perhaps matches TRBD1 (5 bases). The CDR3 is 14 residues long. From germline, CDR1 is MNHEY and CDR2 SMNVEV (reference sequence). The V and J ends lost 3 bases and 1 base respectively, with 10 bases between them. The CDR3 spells CASSFTDRSYEQYF. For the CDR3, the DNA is TGTGCCAGCAGTTTTACCGACAGATCCTACGAGCAGTACTTC.

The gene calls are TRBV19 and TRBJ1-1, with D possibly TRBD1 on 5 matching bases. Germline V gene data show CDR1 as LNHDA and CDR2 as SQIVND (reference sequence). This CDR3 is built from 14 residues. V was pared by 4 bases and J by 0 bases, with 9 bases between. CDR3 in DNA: TGTGCCAGTAGTAACCGGGGGTTGAACACTGAAGCTTTCTTT. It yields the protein CASSNRGLNTEAFF.